This T cell receptor beta chain was obtained from a study of T cell therapy after organ transplantation. For the study at large: Patients received a median of 1.92 x 10^8 CMV-specific T cells over 2 to 6 infusions.

With respect to this clone: Antigen: not known.

TCRdb's table, derived via immunoSEQ multiplex PCR, lists solely in-frame clones and lacks some. Seen here are a few thousand clones, around 62% observed once, and the top ten hold 35% to 40%. General study points: Post-therapy CD8 clonality change correlated inversely with pretherapy clonality. Antirejection and antiviral medication effects could not be assessed. Both transferred clonotypes and endogenous ones absent from products apparently reconstituted.

Regarding time point: 4-8 weeks after completion of therapy. This CDR3 spans 12 amino acids. The J segment lost 7 bases and the V segment lost 3 bases, leaving 2 bases of the junction unmatched. Germline-derived CDR1 and CDR2 are SGHAT and FQNNGV. The sequencing used CD8+ T cells from blood, collected after autologous CMV-specific T cell therapy. This receptor was identified in a human patient who had received a solid organ transplant and had CMV disease. The graft donor may have contributed some T cells. This rearrangement joins TRBV11-2 to TRBJ2-7, with 8 bases aligning to TRBD1. The DNA for the CDR3 is TGTGCCAGCAGCTTGCGGACAGGGGAGCAGTACTTC. Its protein is CASSLRTGEQYF.